This entry describes one TCR beta chain. Its antigen is currently unknown. Sequencing used immunoSEQ multiplex PCR; TCRdb keeps in-frame clones, though not all of them. The top ten clones hold more than 0.65% of a sample with tens of thousands of clones, approximately 86% of them seen once. The sample belongs to a study of T cells in narcolepsy. V trimming: 2 bases; J trimming: 1 base; junction bases outside the gene matches: 4. The CDR3 runs to 16 residues. Germline CDR1 is SGHTA and CDR2 is FQGNSA. Study-level points and caveats: Some memory CD4+ repertoires had no autoreactive clone sequences. Healthy controls reportedly lacked the autoreactive clonotypes serially found in patients' blood.

The sample comprised CD45RA- memory CD4+ T cells from PBMCs. The chain links TRBV7-2 to TRBJ2-3; TRBD2 aligns across 9 bases. The clonotype was recovered from a human donor with narcolepsy. The CDR3: CASSLPRLAGTDTQYF. CDR3 in DNA: TGTGCCAGCAGCTTACCCCGACTAGCGGGCACAGATACGCAGTATTTT.